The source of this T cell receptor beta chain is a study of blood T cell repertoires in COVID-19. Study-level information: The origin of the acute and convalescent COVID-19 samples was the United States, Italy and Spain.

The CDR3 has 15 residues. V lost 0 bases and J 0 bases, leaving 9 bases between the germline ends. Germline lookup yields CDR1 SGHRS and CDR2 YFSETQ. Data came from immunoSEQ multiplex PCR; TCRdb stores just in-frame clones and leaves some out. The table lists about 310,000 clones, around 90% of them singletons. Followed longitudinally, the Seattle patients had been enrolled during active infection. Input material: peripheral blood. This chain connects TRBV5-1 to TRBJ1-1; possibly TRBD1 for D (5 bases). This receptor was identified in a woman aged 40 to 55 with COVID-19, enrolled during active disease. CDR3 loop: CASSLVDRLNTEAFF. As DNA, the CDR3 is TGCGCCAGCAGCTTGGTTGACAGACTGAACACTGAAGCTTTCTTT.